These 30 T cell receptor beta chains were sequenced from one sample in a study of blood T cell repertoires in COVID-19. The table came from immunoSEQ multiplex PCR; TCRdb's copy has only in-frame clones and leaves some out. The sample lists 70,000 to 100,000 clones, approximately 90% occurring once. The source material was peripheral blood. These receptors all come from a woman aged 80 or over with acute or convalescent COVID-19.

The CDR3 is CASSSRRGGTQYF. The CDR3 DNA reads as TGTGCCAGCAGTTCGAGGAGGGGGGGGACCCAGTACTTC. The chain joins TRBV7-2 to TRBJ2-5; possibly TRBD2 for D (7 bases). V dropped 6 bases and J dropped 7 bases, with 15 bases sitting between them. The germline V gene encodes CDR1 SGHTA and CDR2 FQGNSA. CDR3 length: 13 residues.

The rearrangement uses TRBV10-3 and TRBJ2-1; TRBD2 is a possible D gene (5 bases). Trimming left V 3 bases short and J 9 bases short, with 12 bases between. Germline CDR1 ENHRY, CDR2 SYGVKD. The CDR3 length is 13 residues. CDR3 loop: CAISDPDFTEQFF. In DNA form, the CDR3 reads TGTGCCATCAGTGACCCGGACTTCACTGAGCAGTTCTTC.

The chain recombines TRBV28 with TRBJ2-7; D possibly corresponds to TRBD1 (6 bases). The CDR3 length is 15 residues. Germline V CDR1 and CDR2: MDHEN, SYDVKM. V was trimmed by 4 bases and J by 2 bases, leaving 15 bases between them. This CDR3 reads CASSSGWGQTYEQYF. The CDR3 bases are TGTGCCAGCAGTTCCGGCTGGGGGCAGACCTACGAGCAGTACTTC.

The chain joins TRBV27 to TRBJ1-2, with 9 bases fitting TRBD1. V lost 3 bases and J lost 8; bases outside the gene matches: 13. The V gene's germline CDR1 is MNHEY and CDR2 SMNVEV (reference sequence). The CDR3 totals 16 residues. As DNA, the CDR3 is TGTGCCAGCAGTTTCCGGGACAGGGATGCCGTTGTCGGCTACACCTTC. Its translation is CASSFRDRDAVVGYTF.

J is TRBJ2-2 and V is TRBV16; 9 bases match TRBD1. The germline V gene encodes CDR1 KGHSY and CDR2 FQNENV. CDR3 length: 15 amino acids. The J segment lost 6 bases and the V segment lost 5 bases, leaving 7 bases of the junction unmatched. CDR3 amino acids: CASSETQGAPGELFF. In DNA form, the CDR3 reads TGTGCCAGCAGCGAAACACAGGGGGCCCCCGGGGAGCTGTTTTTT.

About this clone: At one of its ends the junction is not consistent with the germline gene, which may arise from a read error. The rearrangement links TRBV3-1 (or the pseudogene TRBV3-2) to TRBJ2-7; 13 positions agree with TRBD2. The CDR3 extends over 14 amino acids. Germline values: CDR1 LGHDT, CDR2 YNNKEL (reference sequence). This chain's CDR3 is CASSFGGLAGAPVF. The CDR3 DNA reads as TGTGCCAGCAGCTTTGGTGGACTAGCGGGAGCCCCGGTCTTC.

The chain has TRBV29-1 and TRBJ1-1, with 8 bases lining up with TRBD1. Germline CDR1 and CDR2: SQVTM and ANQGSEA. This CDR3 is built from 12 residues. The ends lost 6 bases at V and 8 bases at J; junction bases unmatched: 8. The CDR3 here is CSVGQGIAEAFF. The CDR3 DNA reads TGCAGCGTAGGACAGGGTATTGCAGAAGCTTTCTTT.

The CDR3 DNA follows: TGTGCCAGCACCAAAAGGGCTAGCGGGACCCCAGAGACCCAGTACTTC. It codes for CASTKRASGTPETQYF. The V and J genes are TRBV3-1 (or the pseudogene TRBV3-2) and TRBJ2-5; 9 bases are shared with TRBD2. V lost 7 bases and J lost 4; bases outside the gene matches: 13. Germline V CDR1 and CDR2: LGHDT, YNNKEL (reference sequence). The CDR3 sequence is 16 residues long.

The V and J genes are TRBV5-1 and TRBJ1-6, with 8 bases matching TRBD1. Trimming took 0 bases from V and 6 from J; bases not matched to a gene: 2. CDR1 and CDR2 from the germline V gene are SGHRS and YFSETQ. This CDR3 is 15 amino acids long. The DNA of the CDR3 is TGCGCCAGCAGCTTGGCCGGACAGGGTAATTCACCCCTCCACTTT. This encodes CASSLAGQGNSPLHF.

The chain recombines TRBV27 with TRBJ1-1; 7 nucleotides agree with TRBD1. CDR3 length: 14 amino acids. Germline CDR1 and CDR2: MNHEY and SMNVEV (reference sequence). Trimming cost V 6 bases and J 5 bases; bases outside gene matches: 9. The CDR3 reads CASRKGQVRTEAFF. The CDR3 region has the DNA TGTGCCAGCAGAAAAGGACAGGTCAGGACTGAAGCTTTCTTT.

The chain joins TRBV6-5 to TRBJ1-2, with unresolved D. Germline V lookup: CDR1 MNHEY, CDR2 SVGAGI. This CDR3 spans 12 amino acids. Trimming removed 2 bases from V and 8 bases from J, with 9 bases in between. This CDR3 reads CASSYEGRGYTF. CDR3 DNA: TGTGCCAGCAGTTACGAAGGGAGGGGCTACACCTTC.

The chain links TRBV5-5 to TRBJ2-7; 10 bases are shared with TRBD2. Per germline, CDR1 SGHKS and CDR2 YYEKEE (reference sequence). The CDR3 is 14 residues long. With 0 bases clipped from V and 3 bases from J, the junction kept 0 bases outside the gene matches. The CDR3 DNA is TGTGCCAGCAGCTTGGCTAGCGGGAGCTACGAGCAGTACTTC. It specifies CASSLASGSYEQYF.

The gene calls are TRBV6-5 and TRBJ2-7; TRBD1 might be the D (5 bases). The V and J ends lost 7 bases and 6 bases respectively, with 19 bases between them. The CDR3 runs 14 residues. Per the germline V gene, CDR1 is MNHEY and CDR2 is SVGAGI. DNA for the CDR3: TGTGCCAGCACCCTCCTCCCAGGGTCGTCCGAGCAGTACTTC. Amino acids: CASTLLPGSSEQYF.

The rearrangement links TRBV18 to TRBJ1-1; D is unclear. In germline, CDR1 is KGHSH, CDR2 LQKENI. Trimming cost V 3 bases and J 1 base, with 6 bases left between them. This CDR3 contains 13 residues. In nucleotides, the CDR3 is TGTGCCAGCTCACCCTTACAGAACACTGAAGCTTTCTTT. Translation gives CASSPLQNTEAFF.

This rearrangement joins TRBV28 to TRBJ1-5; TRBD1 matches 12 bases. V lost 3 bases, J lost 7 bases, and 7 bases stayed unmatched. Looked up from germline, CDR1 is MDHEN and CDR2 is SYDVKM. This CDR3 has 16 residues. The CDR3 reads CASSFQGQGARQPQHF. The CDR3 DNA reads as TGTGCCAGCAGTTTCCAGGGACAGGGGGCGAGACAGCCCCAGCATTTT.

Details on this clone: The junction departs from germline at one end; a sequencing error may be responsible. The gene calls are TRBV30 and TRBJ2-7; weak D call: TRBD2 (7 bases). This CDR3 is 16 amino acids long. The germline CDR1 and CDR2 sequences are GTSNPN and SVGIG (reference sequence). CDR3 nucleotide sequence: TGTGCCTGGAGTGTACCAAGGAAAACAGGGTTTCTACGGGAGGTCTTC. It codes for CAWSVPRKTGFLREVF.

The chain is built from TRBV6-5 and TRBJ2-5; D possibly corresponds to TRBD1 (6 bases). Per germline, CDR1 MNHEY and CDR2 SVGAGI. The germline V and J ends were trimmed by 6 bases and 6 bases, with 17 bases remaining between them. The CDR3 runs 14 residues. The CDR3 protein is CASSTMGATKTQYF. Here the CDR3 DNA reads TGTGCCAGCAGCACGATGGGGGCTACGAAGACCCAGTACTTC.

This clone has a handful of counts. The V gene is TRBV3-1 (or the pseudogene TRBV3-2), the J gene TRBJ2-3, with D unclear. Per germline, CDR1 LGHDT and CDR2 YNNKEL (reference sequence). The germline V and J ends were trimmed by 1 base and 6 bases, with 5 bases remaining between them. The CDR3 totals 12 residues. The CDR3: CASSQAQDTQYF. The CDR3 bases are TGTGCCAGCAGCCAAGCGCAGGATACGCAGTATTTT.

This chain joins TRBV2 and TRBJ2-7; TRBD1 might be the D (5 bases). CDR1 is SNHLY, CDR2 FYNNEI, per germline. The CDR3 extends over 14 amino acids. The V gene lost 7 bases and the J gene lost 2 bases, with 15 bases spanning the gap. CDR3 sequence reads: CASTHQTETYEQYF. CDR3 in DNA: TGTGCCAGCACCCACCAGACAGAGACCTACGAGCAGTACTTC.

V and J are TRBV7-3 and TRBJ2-1; D unclear. Trimming cost V 2 bases and J 10 bases, with 12 bases left between them. The CDR3 extends over 13 amino acids. The germline V gene has CDR1 SGHTA and CDR2 FQGTGA. CDR3 sequence reads: CASSLGFLGEQFF. The CDR3 bases are TGTGCCAGCAGCTTAGGCTTCCTCGGGGAGCAGTTCTTC.

V gene TRBV6-5 combines with J gene TRBJ2-2; 7 bases match TRBD2. V gave up 6 bases and J gave up 2 bases; unmatched junction bases: 6. Germline CDR1 is MNHEY and CDR2 is SVGAGI. This CDR3 region has 15 residues. CDR3 residues: CASRPTSVNTGELFF. In DNA, the CDR3 is TGTGCCAGCAGACCTACTAGCGTTAACACCGGGGAGCTGTTTTTT.

The J gene is TRBJ1-2, the V gene TRBV30; 8 nucleotides match TRBD1. Per germline, CDR1 GTSNPN and CDR2 SVGIG (reference sequence). Trimming at V came to 0 bases and at J to 6 bases, leaving 9 bases not matched to a gene. CDR3 length equals 15 residues. The CDR3 DNA sequence: TGTGCCTGGAGTGTATTGACAGGGGCGAACCATGGCTACACCTTC. Translation gives CAWSVLTGANHGYTF.

The J gene is TRBJ2-7, the V gene TRBV5-1, with 8 bases lining up with TRBD1. Trimming removed 6 bases from V and 10 bases from J; junction bases left unmatched: 24. Germline V gene sequence: CDR1 SGHRS, CDR2 YFSETQ. The CDR3 has 17 residues. The CDR3 DNA is TGCGCCAGCACAGGACAGGGTCCTGGTCAGCCGGTCGGAAATCAGTACTTC. Protein: CASTGQGPGQPVGNQYF.

This rearrangement joins TRBV4-2 to TRBJ2-5; 10 bases agree with TRBD2. Germline CDR1 LGHNA, CDR2 YNFKEQ. The junction had 3 bases not matched to a gene; V was cut back by 1 base and J by 1 base. This CDR3 has 16 residues. CDR3 nucleotide sequence: TGTGCCAGCAGCCAAGGCGCTAGCGGGGGCCAAGAGACCCAGTACTTC. Its protein is CASSQGASGGQETQYF.

The chain has TRBV6-2 or TRBV6-3 and TRBJ1-5, with 9 bases aligning to TRBD1. The germline V gene encodes CDR1 MNHEY and CDR2 SVGEGT. The CDR3 sequence is 14 residues long. V shed 7 bases and J 4 bases; nucleotides not matched to a gene: 5. Written as DNA, the CDR3 is TGTGCCAGCACCCCGACAGGGGGGAATCAGCCCCAGCATTTT. It specifies CASTPTGGNQPQHF.

The chain recombines TRBV6-4 with TRBJ1-2, with unresolved D. Trimming shortened V by 5 bases and J by 2 bases, and 9 bases separated the two germline ends. The CDR3 spans 13 residues. Germline V gene sequence: CDR1 MRHNA, CDR2 SNTAGT. In DNA form, the CDR3 reads TGTGCCAGCAGTCCCACATTGAACTATGGCTACACCTTC. As protein: CASSPTLNYGYTF.

This sequence joins TRBV25-1 and TRBJ1-2; D gene unclear. Trimming shortened V by 6 bases and J by 0 bases, and 14 bases separated the two germline ends. The CDR3 has 15 amino acids. Germline assignment: CDR1 MGHDK and CDR2 SYGVNS. The CDR3 sequence is CASRGSDISNYGYTF. CDR3 DNA: TGTGCCAGCAGGGGCTCTGACATATCTAACTATGGCTACACCTTC.

The table lists this clone with a count of one. This chain connects TRBV5-4 to TRBJ1-2; D gene ambiguous. This CDR3 has 15 residues. V was shortened by 2 bases and J by 4 bases, with 15 bases between the two germline ends. Germline V lookup: CDR1 SGHNT, CDR2 YYREEE (reference sequence). CDR3 loop: CASSFPAGLGYGYTF. The DNA of the CDR3 is TGTGCCAGCAGCTTCCCTGCAGGATTAGGCTATGGCTACACCTTC.

This chain connects TRBV5-4 to TRBJ2-3; TRBD1 matches 7 bases. The CDR3 has 15 amino acids. J was trimmed by 7 bases and V by 4 bases; bases with no gene match: 12. Germline V lookup: CDR1 SGHNT, CDR2 YYREEE (reference sequence). The CDR3 DNA is TGTGCCAGCAGCCGGGACAGTCTACCCGATAATACGCAGTATTTT. Translation gives CASSRDSLPDNTQYF.

The CDR3 nucleotides read TGTGCCAGCAGCACCCACAGGGTACGTATGACAGAAGCTTTCTTT. The encoded protein is CASSTHRVRMTEAFF. The chain has TRBV7-9 and TRBJ1-1, with a possible D match to TRBD1 (6 bases). The V gene's germline CDR1 is SEHNR and CDR2 FQNEAQ (reference sequence). The CDR3 consists of 15 residues. Trimming took off 5 bases at V and 8 bases at J, with 21 bases between the two ends. The full variable domain, rest sourced from reference TRBV7-9 and TRBJ1-1, is DTGVSQNPRHKITKRGQNVTFRCDPISEHNRLYWYRQTLGQGPEFLTYFQNEAQLEKSRLLSDRFSAERPKGSFSTLEIQRTEQGDSAMYLCASSTHRVRMTEAFFGQGTRLTVV.